These 2 T cell receptor beta chains came from one sample sequenced in a study of identical twins. From the 5' RACE reads, TCRdb called clonotypes with MiXCR, one entry per CDR3 protein. The sample lists 650,000 to 750,000 distinct CDR3 sequences; 21% were seen once. The data were also submitted as part of a second study, on T cells expressing NK-cell markers.

The sequenced material came from PBMCs. These receptor sequences come from a woman younger than 35 in good health.

The V gene is TRBV2, the J gene TRBJ2-3; TRBD1 agrees at 11 bases. The CDR3 totals 15 residues. Germline V gene lookup returns CDR1 SNHLY and CDR2 FYNNEI. V was clipped by 2 bases and J by 5 bases; unmatched bases: 3. CDR3 residues: CASSEFGTGGDTQYF. The CDR3 nucleotides read TGTGCCAGCAGTGAATTCGGGACAGGGGGAGATACGCAGTATTTT.

This clonotype was seen many times. The chain joins TRBV11-3 to TRBJ2-2; D may be TRBD2 (5 bases). The ends were cut back, 6 bases at V and 6 bases at J, with 8 bases in the middle. Per germline, CDR1 SGHNT and CDR2 YENEEA. This CDR3 comprises 12 residues. The CDR3 DNA reads as TGTGCCAGCAGTCGGGATGCCGGGGAGCTGTTTTTT. Amino acid sequence: CASSRDAGELFF. Full variable domain (rest looked up from reference TRBV11-3 and TRBJ2-2): EAGVVQSPRYKIIEKKQPVAFWCNPISGHNTLYWYLQNLGQGPELLIRYENEEAVDDSQLPKDRFSAERLKGVDSTLKIQPAELGDSAVYLCASSRDAGELFFGEGSRLTVL.